This TCR beta chain was identified in a study of T-cell reconstitution after alpha-beta-depleted transplantation in children (dated by TCRdb to about 2016). Turning to the overall study: T-cell immune reconstitution after TCRalphabeta/CD19-depleted allogeneic hematopoietic cell transplantation in children was quantitatively tracked in the study by means of TCR repertoire profiling.

Unmatched junction bases come to 8, with V trimmed by 7 bases and J by 2 bases. CDR1 is given as SGHAT and CDR2 as FQNNGV, both from the germline V gene. Measured from the cysteine to the phenylalanine, the CDR3 is 16 residues long. Just CDR3 DNA is preserved here, 48 bases in frame from base 1. Library preparation employed PCR. Sequencing relied on an Illumina HiSeq 2500. TCR library preparation used molecular barcoding, with unique molecular identifiers applied to normalize quantification of the TCRbeta repertoire. TCRdb trimmed the raw reads at Q25, called clones with MiXCR and kept productive beta chains. Under each unique CDR3 protein, matching rows form one entry showing the most common genes and DNA. For this sample there are fewer than 200,000 distinct CDR3 sequences; more than 6.5% appear just once. Together, the top ten hold about 3% of the sample. In this sample, this clonotype turned up a few times. Its specific antigen is unknown. No much larger clone exists at a distance of one base, and base qualities are not known.

The clonotype originates from a human donor who donated a stem cell graft to a child with Wiskott-Aldrich syndrome. The sequence joins TRBV11-2 to TRBJ2-2, and TRBD2 aligns with 9 junction nucleotides. This sample comprised PBMCs from the stem cell graft donor, obtained from the stem cell graft. The DNA sequence reads TGTGCCAGCATCAAAGCGGGGGGATACAACACCGGGGAGCTGTTTTTT. Protein translation: CASIKAGGYNTGELFF.